This record looks at one TCR beta chain sequence and its context. This clone has a single count. This receptor's antigen is unknown. No much larger clone exists at a distance of one base, and base qualities are not known. This record belongs to a study of blood T cell repertoires in COVID-19 (dated by TCRdb to 2020 to 2022). With respect to the entire study: Collaborator samples came from the United States, Italy and Spain and covered acute and convalescent phases of COVID-19. HLA class I and class II types, where available, came from metadata supplied by the sample provider rather than from assay-based typing. Subjects who had been exposed to COVID-19, were actively infected with it, or had recovered from it provided the deeply sampled blood TCRbeta repertoires that made up the dataset. The repertoires were released in a freely available public database meant as a resource for research on the immune response to SARS-CoV-2. A de-identified subject ID, COVID-19 status, age in years and sex were almost always included in the sample metadata. The material from the prospective study consisted of cDNA or gDNA derived from T cells, B-cell-depleted T cells, or PBMCs. Samples were obtained from the ongoing ImmuneRACE study (first 160 participants) and from 1,254 subjects provided by 6 global collaborators. Broader findings and caveats from the paper: Clinical and demographic metadata were provided uncurated, with the amount varying by source and participant.

The immunoSEQ Assay, a bias-controlled multiplex PCR, was used to amplify TCRbeta CDR3 regions from genomic DNA. The published analysis was carried out like this. Nucleated cell counts per sample were estimated from amplification of reference gene primers within the assay. To quantify the absolute abundance of each unique TCRbeta CDR3 rearrangement, sequence reads were collapsed and filtered. For each sample, productive Simpson clonality was calculated by taking the square root of Simpson's diversity index across productive rearrangements. TCRdb carries this immuneACCESS record with in-frame sequences only. Its versions omit some clonotypes, under half of them owing to an unresolved V gene in the studies checked, with the rest unexplained. V, J and clone size were drawn from that table, and D and trimming were deduced from the DNA. The sample table lists 130,000 to 150,000 clones, approximately 86% of them with a count of one. Less than 0.95% of the sample lies in the top ten.

Each collaborating institution followed its own protocols to collect whole blood in K2EDTA tubes. For TCRbeta analysis, collaborators shipped samples in one of three forms: frozen whole blood, isolated PBMCs, or DNA extracted from either of those sample types. Germline trimming: 4 bases from V, 5 bases from J; junction bases outside gene matches: 7. There are 16 amino acids in the CDR3, from cysteine to phenylalanine inclusive. The retained sequence is limited to the CDR3, 48 bases, with the frame set at the first base. CDR1 and CDR2 are read off the germline V gene as SGHRS and YFSETQ. The sequence was collected from a woman between 50 and 59 years old with acute or convalescent COVID-19. The rearranged chain carries TRBV5-1 and TRBJ2-3, and 13 junctional nucleotides match TRBD2. Specimen: peripheral blood. This receptor has the CDR3 CASSLRTSGGRDTQYF. Here is the DNA: TGCGCCAGCAGCCTTCGGACTAGCGGGGGTCGAGATACGCAGTATTTT.